Below are 32 T cell receptor beta chains sequenced from a single sample in a study of shared clonotypes between healthy human individuals. The method was immunoSEQ multiplex PCR; TCRdb's version includes in-frame clones alone and lacks a portion of them. This table has a few million clones, approximately 90% appearing once. Sequenced sample: naive CD4+ T cells sorted from blood. Described subset: CD45RA+ positively selected. The receptors derive from a man younger than 30 in good health.

CDR3 loop: CAISAYGWGDSTDTQYF. CDR3 nucleotides: TGTGCCATCAGTGCATACGGTTGGGGGGATAGCACAGATACGCAGTATTTT. The V and J genes are TRBV10-3 and TRBJ2-3; the D gene is possibly TRBD2 (6 bases). CDR3 size: 17 residues. Between the trimmed V and J ends, which lost 4 bases and 0 bases, there was a span of 17 bases. Per germline, CDR1 ENHRY and CDR2 SYGVKD.

This chain connects TRBV30 to TRBJ2-5; TRBD1 matches 11 bases. The CDR3 length is 13 residues. With 5 bases clipped from V and 2 bases from J, the junction kept 1 base outside the gene matches. Germline CDR1 and CDR2: GTSNPN and SVGIG (reference sequence). This chain's CDR3 is CAWGQGAQETQYF. CDR3 nucleotide sequence: TGTGCCTGGGGACAGGGGGCTCAAGAGACCCAGTACTTC.

The J gene is TRBJ2-5, the V gene TRBV9, with 10 bases lining up with TRBD2. Per the germline V gene, CDR1 is SGDLS and CDR2 is YYNGEE. There are 16 residues in the CDR3. V gave up 3 bases and J gave up 1 base; unmatched junction bases: 6. The CDR3 reads CASSEGLAEAQETQYF. The CDR3, as DNA: TGTGCCAGCAGCGAAGGACTAGCGGAGGCCCAAGAGACCCAGTACTTC. The whole variable domain, remainder taken from reference TRBV9 and TRBJ2-5, is DSGVTQTPKHLITATGQRVTLRCSPRSGDLSVYWYQQSLDQGLQFLIQYYNGEERAKGNILERFSAQQFPDLHSELNLSSLELGDSALYFCASSEGLAEAQETQYFGPGTRLLVL.

V usage is TRBV9 and J usage is TRBJ2-1, with 9 bases lining up with TRBD1. The germline V gene has CDR1 SGDLS and CDR2 YYNGEE. This CDR3 contains 15 residues. With 1 base clipped from V and 7 bases from J, the junction kept 6 bases outside the gene matches. CDR3 nucleotide sequence: TGTGCCAGCAGCGTATTAGCCGGGACAGGGAATGAGCAGTTCTTC. Protein product: CASSVLAGTGNEQFF.

This chain links TRBV5-1 with TRBJ1-6, with TRBD1 matching over 7 bases. Germline V gives CDR1 SGHRS, CDR2 YFSETQ. The junction had 6 bases not matched to a gene; V was cut back by 0 bases and J by 6 bases. The CDR3 is 16 amino acids. CDR3 sequence: CASSLGPGQTNSPLHF. For the CDR3, the DNA is TGCGCCAGCAGCTTGGGGCCGGGACAGACTAATTCACCCCTCCACTTT.

The chain carries TRBV30 and TRBJ2-5; TRBD2 might be the D (6 bases). The germline V and J ends were trimmed by 4 bases and 4 bases, with 13 bases remaining between them. The CDR3 has 13 amino acids. Germline V lookup: CDR1 GTSNPN, CDR2 SVGIG (reference sequence). CDR3 region: CAWTYGGAETQYF. For the CDR3, the DNA is TGTGCCTGGACCTACGGGGGAGCAGAGACCCAGTACTTC.

The count of this clone is one. The V and J genes are TRBV19 and TRBJ2-6, with 7 bases identical to TRBD2. The CDR3 totals 16 residues. V lost 2 bases and J lost 2; bases outside the gene matches: 3. Germline CDR1 and CDR2: LNHDA and SQIVND (reference sequence). CDR3 in DNA: TGTGCCAGTAGTATATTTCGGGGGGCTGGGGCCAACGTCCTGACTTTC. This translates into CASSIFRGAGANVLTF.

This sequence joins TRBV7-8 and TRBJ1-4; D is unresolved. CDR3 length equals 15 residues. The ends were cut back, 1 base at V and 0 bases at J, with 6 bases in the middle. Germline assignment: CDR1 SGHVS and CDR2 FQNEAQ. CDR3 sequence: CASSLGVTTNEKLFF. The CDR3 DNA reads as TGTGCCAGCAGCTTAGGTGTAACAACTAATGAAAAACTGTTTTTT.

The chain combines TRBV2 with TRBJ2-1; 7 positions agree with TRBD2. Trimming removed 6 bases from V and 6 bases from J; junction bases left unmatched: 8. The CDR3 length is 14 residues. Per germline, CDR1 SNHLY and CDR2 FYNNEI. The CDR3 loop reads CASRRTPGGNEQFF. Here the CDR3 DNA reads TGTGCCAGCAGAAGGACGCCGGGGGGCAATGAGCAGTTCTTC.

The rearrangement joins TRBV19 to TRBJ1-1; D gene unclear. The V gene lost 3 bases and the J gene lost 1 base, with 9 bases spanning the gap. CDR1 LNHDA and CDR2 SQIVND come from the germline V gene (reference sequence). This CDR3 spans 14 amino acids. The CDR3 sequence: CASSMVYRNTEAFF. In DNA, the CDR3 is TGTGCCAGTAGTATGGTCTACCGGAACACTGAAGCTTTCTTT.

This clone was detected only once. The V gene is TRBV6-6, the J gene TRBJ2-1, with D perhaps matching TRBD2 (5 bases). The V end was cut by 6 bases, the J end by 9 bases, with 24 bases between. Germline V gives CDR1 MNHNY, CDR2 SVGAGI (reference sequence). The CDR3 is made up of 16 amino acids. CDR3 region: CASRSTSVLGVSEQFF. In DNA form, the CDR3 reads TGTGCCAGCAGGTCCACAAGCGTCCTCGGGGTCAGTGAGCAGTTCTTC.

The V call is TRBV5-1, the J call TRBJ1-5; no firm D call. The CDR3 consists of 15 residues. V was cut by 0 bases and J by 2 bases, with 9 bases left in between. Germline lookup yields CDR1 SGHRS and CDR2 YFSETQ. The CDR3 sequence: CASSLGGPGNQPQHF. The CDR3 DNA sequence: TGCGCCAGCAGCTTGGGCGGTCCGGGCAATCAGCCCCAGCATTTT.

Remarks on this clone: Other DNA sequences within the sample encode an identical CDR3. The V call is TRBV5-1, the J call TRBJ1-4, with D tentatively TRBD1 (6 bases). Trimming stripped 4 bases from V and 0 bases from J, with 10 bases between. CDR3 size: 15 residues. Germline CDR1 and CDR2: SGHRS and YFSETQ. The CDR3 nucleotides read TGCGCCAGCAGCCCGGACAGAGCAACTAATGAAAAACTGTTTTTT. Encoded protein: CASSPDRATNEKLFF.

The chain uses TRBV7-2 and TRBJ2-3; D might be TRBD1 (5 bases). The V gene's germline CDR1 is SGHTA and CDR2 FQGNSA. The CDR3 spans 14 residues. Trimming left V 5 bases short and J 6 bases short, with 15 bases between. The CDR3 spells CASSKGRLLDTQYF. CDR3 sequence (DNA): TGTGCCAGCAGCAAGGGGCGGCTATTGGATACGCAGTATTTT. The complete variable domain, with remaining parts taken from reference TRBV7-2 and TRBJ2-3, reads GAGVSQSPSNKVTEKGKDVELRCDPISGHTALYWYRQSLGQGLEFLIYFQGNSAPDKSGLPSDRFSAERTGGSVSTLTIQRTQQEDSAVYLCASSKGRLLDTQYFGPGTRLTVL.

The V call is TRBV7-8, the J call TRBJ1-5; TRBD1 might be the D (5 bases). Germline lookup yields CDR1 SGHVS and CDR2 FQNEAQ. V lost 4 bases, J lost 0 bases, and 13 bases lay in between. The CDR3 length is 16 residues. This CDR3 is CASSSAGGNSNQPQHF. DNA for the CDR3: TGTGCCAGCAGCTCCGCGGGGGGAAATAGCAATCAGCCCCAGCATTTT.

This clone has only one observation. The CDR3 DNA sequence: TGTGCCACCAGCAGCCAGAACACCGGGGAGCTGTTTTTT. It translates to CATSSQNTGELFF. This chain connects TRBV15 to TRBJ2-2, with D hard to call. The CDR3 extends over 13 amino acids. The V and J ends lost 3 bases and 1 base respectively, with 3 bases between them. Germline CDR1 is LNHNV and CDR2 is YYDKDF (reference sequence).

The rearrangement links TRBV19 to TRBJ2-3; D is possibly TRBD2 (7 bases). The CDR3 is 19 residues long. Germline lookup yields CDR1 LNHDA and CDR2 SQIVND (reference sequence). The V and J ends lost 3 bases and 1 base respectively, with 23 bases between them. CDR3 DNA sequence: TGTGCCAGTAGTATTGGCCAGGGGTCGCGCCGGGGGGGCACAGATACGCAGTATTTT. It codes for CASSIGQGSRRGGTDTQYF.

This chain joins TRBV11-3 and TRBJ1-1, with a tentative D call TRBD1 (5 bases). This CDR3 has 14 amino acids. Germline lookup yields CDR1 SGHNT and CDR2 YENEEA. Trimming stripped 5 bases from V and 5 bases from J, with 15 bases between. The CDR3 bases are TGTGCCAGCAGCCTTACAGGCCCAGGAACTGAAGCTTTCTTT. Amino acids: CASSLTGPGTEAFF.

This chain uses TRBV10-1 with TRBJ1-1, with 10 bases fitting TRBD1. The CDR3 length is 16 residues. CDR1 WNHNN and CDR2 SYGVQD come from the germline V gene (reference sequence). Unmatched junction bases numbered 6, after V lost 2 bases and J lost 3 bases. The CDR3: CASSEARTGGDTEAFF. CDR3 nucleotide sequence: TGCGCCAGCAGTGAGGCCCGGACAGGGGGGGACACTGAAGCTTTCTTT.

The chain has TRBV6-5 and TRBJ2-2; 10 nucleotides line up with TRBD2. This CDR3 has 15 residues. The germline V gene encodes CDR1 MNHEY and CDR2 SVGAGI. The J segment lost 5 bases and the V segment lost 7 bases, leaving 7 bases of the junction unmatched. The CDR3, as DNA: TGTGCCAGCACCTTAGCGGGGGGAAAAACCGGGGAGCTGTTTTTT. It is translated as CASTLAGGKTGELFF.

The CDR3 DNA follows: TGTGCCAGCAGTGAATATGTCGGCTCCTACGAGCAGTACTTC. Residues: CASSEYVGSYEQYF. This rearrangement joins TRBV25-1 to TRBJ2-7; D is uncertain. From germline, CDR1 is MGHDK and CDR2 SYGVNS. Trimming took off 0 bases at V and 0 bases at J, with 6 bases between the two ends. This CDR3 contains 14 residues.

V and J are TRBV15 and TRBJ1-5, with unresolved D. This CDR3 region has 15 residues. Germline V gene lookup returns CDR1 LNHNV and CDR2 YYDKDF (reference sequence). V gave up 3 bases and J gave up 7 bases, with 16 bases separating them. The CDR3 bases are TGTGCCACCAGCAGGGACTCCCTGTCCGGCCAGCCCCAGCATTTT. As protein: CATSRDSLSGQPQHF.

This clone was seen a single time. V and J are TRBV2 and TRBJ1-5; D is possibly TRBD1 (5 bases). This CDR3 contains 14 residues. Germline V gene lookup returns CDR1 SNHLY and CDR2 FYNNEI. Trimming pared 7 bases from V and 5 bases from J, leaving 15 bases between. This CDR3 is CASTDQGPDQPQHF. In DNA, the CDR3 is TGTGCCAGCACCGACCAGGGTCCAGATCAGCCCCAGCATTTT.

The genes are TRBV19 and TRBJ2-1, with D possibly TRBD1 on 6 matching bases. CDR3 size: 15 residues. Trimming took 5 bases from V and 4 from J, leaving 15 bases between them. Per the germline V gene, CDR1 is LNHDA and CDR2 is SQIVND (reference sequence). DNA of the CDR3: TGTGCCAGTAGTCCTGACAGGAACTCTTACAATGAGCAGTTCTTC. Its protein is CASSPDRNSYNEQFF.

About this clone: Other DNA variants within this sample encode the same CDR3. The chain links TRBV5-1 to TRBJ2-5; 10 nucleotides match TRBD2. CDR3 length equals 15 residues. J was trimmed by 5 bases and V by 2 bases; bases with no gene match: 6. Germline-derived CDR1 and CDR2 are SGHRS and YFSETQ. In nucleotides, the CDR3 is TGCGCCAGCAGCTTAGCGGGGGGGACTCGCGAGACCCAGTACTTC. Translated: CASSLAGGTRETQYF.

The rearrangement links TRBV7-2 to TRBJ1-1; 7 bases are shared with TRBD1. Germline-derived CDR1 and CDR2 are SGHTA and FQGNSA. CDR3 size: 12 residues. Trimming cost V 5 bases and J 7 bases; bases outside gene matches: 4. CDR3 nucleotides: TGTGCCAGCAGCACCCGACAGGGTGAAGCTTTCTTT. Amino acid sequence: CASSTRQGEAFF.

The V gene is TRBV18, the J gene TRBJ2-3, with D uncertain. This CDR3 region has 15 residues. The germline CDR1 and CDR2 sequences are KGHSH and LQKENI. Trimming removed 2 bases from V and 3 bases from J, with 12 bases in between. CDR3 in DNA: TGTGCCAGCTCACCAACGGTAGGAGTGACAGATACGCAGTATTTT. Translation: CASSPTVGVTDTQYF. The full variable domain, with the rest looked up from reference TRBV18 and TRBJ2-3, is NAGVMQNPRHLVRRRGQEARLRCSPMKGHSHVYWYRQLPEEGLKFMVYLQKENIIDESGMPKERFSAEFPKEGPSILRIQQVVRGDSAAYFCASSPTVGVTDTQYFGPGTRLTVL.

The CDR3 coding sequence is TGTGCCAGCAGCCTAAAAACAGGGTATGAGCAGTTCTTC. Protein: CASSLKTGYEQFF. J is TRBJ2-1 and V is TRBV11-3; a weak D match, TRBD1 (6 bases). The CDR3 spans 13 residues. The V end lost 5 bases, the J end lost 8 bases, and 13 bases lay between the germline ends. The germline V gene encodes CDR1 SGHNT and CDR2 YENEEA.

In its sample, this clone was seen a few times. The V and J genes are TRBV21-1 and TRBJ2-7. TRBV21-1 is a pseudogene. This CDR3 has 8 amino acids. The CDR3 loop reads CASSALSF. DNA for the CDR3: TGTGCCAGCAGCGCCTTATCCTTC.

The chain joins TRBV5-1 to TRBJ2-6; D remains ambiguous. Trimming shortened V by 1 base and J by 1 base, and 6 bases separated the two germline ends. The length of the CDR3 is 15 residues. CDR1 is SGHRS, CDR2 YFSETQ, per germline. As DNA, the CDR3 is TGCGCCAGCAGCTTGCTTCAGTCTGGGGCCAACGTCCTGACTTTC. Amino acid sequence: CASSLLQSGANVLTF.

The rearrangement links TRBV19 to TRBJ2-3; tentative D call: TRBD2 (5 bases). Germline assignment: CDR1 LNHDA and CDR2 SQIVND (reference sequence). The CDR3 loop spans 16 amino acids. V dropped 2 bases and J dropped 1 base, with 13 bases sitting between them. The CDR3, as DNA: TGTGCCAGTAGTATATCCCTAGGAGGTGGCACAGATACGCAGTATTTT. Encoded protein: CASSISLGGGTDTQYF.

The chain recombines TRBV11-2 with TRBJ1-6; D gene uncertain. The length of the CDR3 is 14 residues. Germline V CDR1 and CDR2: SGHAT, FQNNGV. V was trimmed by 0 bases and J by 11 bases, leaving 11 bases between them. The CDR3 protein is CASSLEKGTAPLHF. DNA of the CDR3: TGTGCCAGCAGCTTAGAAAAGGGAACGGCACCCCTCCACTTT.